These T cell receptor beta chains were read from a single sample in a study of blood T cell repertoires in COVID-19. Measured with immunoSEQ multiplex PCR; TCRdb has only the in-frame clones, and not every one. The sample lists tens of thousands of clones, 65% to 80% occurring once. Sequencing used peripheral blood. These receptors came from a woman aged 80 or older with active or convalescent COVID-19. Both conserved end residues are part of each CDR3. A D gene is named only where the DNA matches it firmly. Some rows have no size entry. The others give once, few or many, or a class for an expanded clone.

TGTGCCAGCAACCCGGGACAGGGCTACGAGCAGTACTTC CASNPGQGYEQYF TRBD1 TRBJ2-7 NA TRBV5-6
TGTGCCAGTAGTATCGTGGCGGGAGCTCTAGACGAGCAGTACTTC CASSIVAGALDEQYF TRBD2 TRBJ2-7 NA TRBV19
TGTGCCAGCAGCCCAATGCCTGGGACAGGCTACAATGAGCAGTTCTTC CASSPMPGTGYNEQFF TRBD1 TRBJ2-1 NA TRBV7-3
TGTGCCAGCAGTCTCGAAAGGGGGAGCCAAGAGACCCAGTACTTC CASSLERGSQETQYF NA TRBJ2-5 NA TRBV6-5
TGTGCCAGCAGTTGGGGACAGGCCGGCTACGAGCAGTACTTC CASSWGQAGYEQYF TRBD1 TRBJ2-7 NA TRBV27
TGTGCCAGCAGCCAAACGGACAGGGGGCCTGAAGCTTTCTTT CASSQTDRGPEAFF TRBD1 TRBJ1-1 NA TRBV3-1/TRBV3-2
TGCAGTGCTAGTCTGCAGGGTACCTACGAGCAGTACTTC CSASLQGTYEQYF NA TRBJ2-7 NA TRBV20-1
TGTGCCAGCAGCCCCGGCCTCGGGGCGAACACCGGGGAGCTGTTTTTT CASSPGLGANTGELFF NA TRBJ2-2 NA TRBV3-1/TRBV3-2
TGTGCCAGCAGCTTCGGGGGGTATAATGAAAAACTGTTTTTT CASSFGGYNEKLFF NA TRBJ1-4 NA TRBV7-9
TGTGCCACCAGTGACCCGACAGGGGAACACTACAATGAGCAGTTCTTC CATSDPTGEHYNEQFF TRBD1 TRBJ2-1 NA TRBV24-1
TGTGCCAGCAGTTACTCGAGAGCTGGCACTGAAGCTTTCTTT CASSYSRAGTEAFF NA TRBJ1-1 NA TRBV6-5
TGTGCCAGCAGCCCGACTAGCGGGGGGGCTGCGAACACCGGGGAGCTGTTTTTT CASSPTSGGAANTGELFF TRBD2 TRBJ2-2 NA TRBV9
TGTGCCATCAGTGAGGAGTGGGGGGTTGGGAATGAAAAACTGTTTTTT CAISEEWGVGNEKLFF NA TRBJ1-4 few TRBV10-3
TGTGCCAGCCGTCTGGAGGCAGTCAACGAGCAGTACTTC CASRLEAVNEQYF NA TRBJ2-7 once TRBV28
TGTGCCTGGAGGGGATTAGGGTACAGGGGCTATGGCTACACCTTC CAWRGLGYRGYGYTF TRBD1 TRBJ1-2 few TRBV30
TGTGCCAGCAGTGGGCGTACAGGGGTTCCAGAGACCCAGTACTTC CASSGRTGVPETQYF TRBD1 TRBJ2-5 NA TRBV6-4
TGTGCCATCAGTGAAGGACAGGGGGGGATGAACACTGAAGCTTTCTTT CAISEGQGGMNTEAFF TRBD1 TRBJ1-1 NA TRBV10-3
TGTGCCAGCAGGGACGGGACAGATAATTCACCCCTCCACTTT CASRDGTDNSPLHF TRBD1 TRBJ1-6 NA TRBV6-5
TGCGCCAGCAGCTTGGATCTCAGGGGTGGCTATGGCTACACCTTC CASSLDLRGGYGYTF NA TRBJ1-2 NA TRBV5-1
TGTGCCAGCAGCGTAGGGGGACAGATCCGAGAAGCTTTCTTT CASSVGGQIREAFF TRBD1 TRBJ1-1 NA TRBV9
TGTGCCAGCCAGGGGGCCTCTGGAAACACCATATATTTT CASQGASGNTIYF TRBD1 TRBJ1-3 NA TRBV10-3
TGTGCCAGCAGTGAAGTGAGTGAACGGGGGGAGAGCGGCTACACCTTC CASSEVSERGESGYTF NA TRBJ1-2 NA TRBV2
TGTGCCAGCAGTGAGTGGGCAGGGGGACGGAACACTGAAGCTTTCTTT CASSEWAGGRNTEAFF TRBD1 TRBJ1-1 once TRBV25-1
TGTGCCAGCAGTGAGTCTCCCTACAGGGATTCACCCCTCCACTTT CASSESPYRDSPLHF NA TRBJ1-6 NA TRBV6-1
TGTGCCAGCAGCGTAAGCGGGGGGGCCGGTGGGGAGCAGTACTTC CASSVSGGAGGEQYF TRBD2 TRBJ2-7 NA TRBV9
TGTGCCAGCAGCTTAAGGGGACAGGATCGAGATACGCAGTATTTT CASSLRGQDRDTQYF TRBD1 TRBJ2-3 NA TRBV11-3
TGTGCCAGCAGCTCTAGCCCCCTAGCGGGGGCCGCATACGAGCAGTACTTC CASSSSPLAGAAYEQYF TRBD2 TRBJ2-7 NA TRBV5-4